These T cell receptor beta chains were read from a single sample in a study of blood T cell repertoires in COVID-19. The table came from immunoSEQ multiplex PCR; TCRdb's copy has only in-frame clones and leaves some out. Among approximately 120,000 clones listed, over 75% were seen once. The sample was peripheral blood. The receptors derive from an older man with active or convalescent COVID-19. Each CDR3 is given with its conserved first and last residue. The D gene is left open where the match is weak. Clone size appears in some rows only: once, few, many, or a class for an expanded clone.

J gene	clone size	CDR3 length	D gene	V gene	CDR3 protein	CDR3 DNA
TRBJ2-7	NA	14	NA	TRBV5-6	CASSLPFSSYEQYF	TGTGCCAGCAGCTTGCCGTTTAGCTCCTACGAGCAGTACTTC
TRBJ2-7	NA	14	TRBD1	TRBV18	CASSPLQGSHEQYF	TGTGCCAGCTCACCGTTACAGGGGTCCCACGAGCAGTACTTC
TRBJ2-3	NA	16	NA	TRBV7-9	CATRRGGGLFTDTQYF	TGTGCCACCCGGAGAGGCGGGGGCCTCTTCACAGATACGCAGTATTTT
TRBJ2-3	NA	15	NA	TRBV18	CASSPPVQGYDTQYF	TGTGCCAGCTCACCACCAGTTCAGGGTTACGATACGCAGTATTTT
TRBJ1-1	NA	13	NA	TRBV6-5	CASTSGQTAEAFF	TGTGCCAGCACCTCCGGACAGACGGCTGAAGCTTTCTTT
TRBJ1-2	NA	15	TRBD1	TRBV5-1	CASTDGTGPFHGYTF	TGCGCCAGCACCGATGGGACAGGGCCTTTTCATGGCTACACCTTC
TRBJ2-7	NA	15	NA	TRBV4-1	CASTSAGTLSSEQYF	TGCGCCAGCACCTCCGCCGGGACTTTGAGCTCCGAGCAGTACTTC
TRBJ2-2	NA	13	NA	TRBV19	CASSISRTGELFF	TGTGCCAGTAGTATATCCCGCACCGGGGAGCTGTTTTTT
TRBJ1-2	NA	15	NA	TRBV24-1	CATNSGGGRDYGYTF	TGTGCCACCAATTCTGGGGGGGGGCGCGACTATGGCTACACCTTC
TRBJ2-1	NA	16	TRBD2	TRBV24-1	CATSDSRLAGANEQFF	TGTGCCACCAGTGATTCAAGACTAGCGGGAGCCAATGAGCAGTTCTTC
TRBJ1-2	once	14	TRBD1	TRBV6-6	CASSDRASNYGYTF	TGTGCCAGCAGTGACAGGGCATCTAACTATGGCTACACCTTC
TRBJ1-2	NA	16	NA	TRBV15	CATSSQLGGLLYGYTF	TGTGCCACCAGCAGCCAGTTGGGGGGTCTTCTCTATGGCTACACCTTC
TRBJ1-1	once	16	NA	TRBV3-1/TRBV3-2	CASSQGWASGANGAFF	TGTGCCAGCAGCCAAGGCTGGGCGTCAGGGGCTAATGGAGCTTTCTTT
TRBJ2-2	NA	14	NA	TRBV11-3	CASSPGYHTGELFF	TGTGCCAGCAGCCCCGGGTACCACACCGGGGAGCTGTTTTTT
TRBJ1-2	once	15	TRBD1	TRBV7-2	CASSSEDRARIGYTF	TGTGCCAGCAGCTCGGAAGACAGGGCGCGTATCGGCTACACCTTC
TRBJ1-2	once	16	NA	TRBV4-3	CASSQGGYDGSYGYTF	TGCGCCAGCAGCCAAGGAGGATATGACGGGAGCTATGGCTACACCTTC
TRBJ2-1	NA	15	NA	TRBV6-6	CASTLARGSYNEQFF	TGTGCCAGCACCCTAGCGAGGGGCTCCTACAATGAGCAGTTCTTC
TRBJ2-1	NA	14	NA	TRBV11-3	CASSFGGFYNEQFF	TGTGCCAGCAGCTTTGGAGGGTTCTACAATGAGCAGTTCTTC
TRBJ2-3	few	17	NA	TRBV7-6	CASSLAGGGAGTDTQYF	TGTGCCAGCAGCTTAGCCGGTGGGGGGGCCGGCACAGATACGCAGTATTTT
TRBJ2-1	NA	17	TRBD2	TRBV24-1	CATSDTRLAGPYNEQFF	TGTGCCACCAGTGACACGAGACTAGCGGGGCCCTACAATGAGCAGTTCTTC
TRBJ2-5	NA	15	NA	TRBV28	CASSLGGWGMETQYF	TGTGCCAGCAGTCTAGGAGGGTGGGGCATGGAGACCCAGTACTTC
TRBJ2-5	NA	16	TRBD2	TRBV9	CASSVATSGGGKTQYF	TGTGCCAGCAGCGTAGCAACTAGCGGGGGAGGAAAGACCCAGTACTTC
TRBJ1-1	NA	15	TRBD1	TRBV11-3	CASSAEGTAGTEAFF	TGTGCCAGCAGCGCCGAAGGGACAGCAGGGACTGAAGCTTTCTTT
TRBJ1-2	NA	15	TRBD1	TRBV6-1	CASSEWGRGDYGYTF	TGTGCCAGCAGTGAATGGGGCAGGGGGGACTATGGCTACACCTTC
TRBJ1-2	NA	15	NA	TRBV5-4	CASTGAQVQTYGYTF	TGTGCCAGCACCGGTGCCCAGGTGCAGACCTATGGCTACACCTTC
TRBJ2-3	NA	12	NA	TRBV12-3/TRBV12-4	CASSLDGDTQYF	TGTGCCAGCAGTTTAGACGGAGATACGCAGTATTTT
TRBJ1-1	NA	13	TRBD1	TRBV3-1/TRBV3-2	CASSPQQGLEAFF	TGTGCCAGCAGCCCTCAACAGGGGCTTGAAGCTTTCTTT
TRBJ2-2	NA	14	TRBD1	TRBV9	CASTPTGFAGELFF	TGTGCCAGCACCCCGACAGGGTTTGCCGGGGAGCTGTTTTTT
TRBJ2-2	NA	14	NA	TRBV10-3	CAIGGGRITGELFF	TGTGCCATCGGGGGAGGACGAATCACCGGGGAGCTGTTTTTT
TRBJ2-7	NA	15	TRBD2	TRBV28	CASFPSGGGKGEQYF	TGTGCCAGCTTCCCATCGGGAGGGGGTAAGGGTGAGCAGTACTTC
TRBJ1-5	NA	15	NA	TRBV6-5	CASSPLVIGNQPQHF	TGTGCCAGCAGTCCCTTGGTTATAGGCAATCAGCCCCAGCATTTT
TRBJ1-3	NA	15	NA	TRBV3-1/TRBV3-2	CASSQEALSGNTIYF	TGTGCCAGCAGCCAAGAAGCCCTCTCTGGAAACACCATATATTTT
TRBJ2-7	NA	15	NA	TRBV4-2	CASSQDTGSSYEQYF	TGTGCCAGCAGCCAAGATACAGGGAGCTCCTACGAGCAGTACTTC
TRBJ1-5	once	12	NA	TRBV28	CATRVSNQPQHF	TGTGCCACGAGGGTTAGCAATCAGCCCCAGCATTTT
TRBJ2-2	NA	16	NA	TRBV5-4	CAWNRGTFENTGELFF	TGTGCCTGGAATAGAGGGACTTTCGAGAACACCGGGGAGCTGTTTTTT
TRBJ1-4	NA	15	NA	TRBV5-1	CASTPNRATNEKLFF	TGCGCCAGCACCCCGAACAGGGCAACTAATGAAAAACTGTTTTTT